Given below is one T cell receptor beta chain in context. TCRdb's table, derived via immunoSEQ multiplex PCR, lists solely in-frame clones and lacks some. The sample consists of 80,000 or so clones, 90% to 95% of them appearing once. Peripheral blood came from all dose cohorts at three timepoints. This entry is derived from a study of OX40 agonist ivuxolimab in advanced cancers. V dropped 6 bases and J dropped 12 bases, with 26 bases sitting between them. The CDR3 runs 16 residues. Germline values: CDR1 SEHNR, CDR2 FQNEAQ (reference sequence). V is TRBV7-9 and J is TRBJ1-4; D gene uncertain. The source is an adult with an advanced solid tumor such as melanoma, head and neck, liver or kidney cancer. Source: CD4+ or CD8+ T cells sorted from blood, taken in a trial of the OX40 agonist ivuxolimab. The CDR3 coding sequence is TGTGCCAGCAGTCATCCCCACACGGACTATAAGGTTGAACTGTTTTTT. Its protein is CASSHPHTDYKVELFF.